The next 16 T cell receptor beta chains were all read from a single sample in a study of T-cell memory formation after mild COVID-19. One entry per CDR3 protein results from TCRdb running MiXCR on the 5' RACE reads. The sample carries around 250,000 distinct CDR3 sequences, roughly 15% recorded once. The sequenced sample consisted of PBMCs or a T cell subset sorted from them (not recorded which). These receptors all stem from a man younger than 35 who had mild COVID-19 (a few samples of this study predate the infection). Cell type and time point are not known.

The chain recombines TRBV9 with TRBJ2-2, with D unclear. Germline V CDR1 and CDR2: SGDLS, YYNGEE. There are 13 residues in the CDR3. Trimming pared 3 bases from V and 4 bases from J, leaving 7 bases between. CDR3 amino acids: CASSGTVTGELFF. CDR3 DNA: TGTGCCAGCAGCGGGACGGTCACCGGGGAGCTGTTTTTT.

This clonotype was observed a few times. V and J are TRBV5-1 and TRBJ2-1; D gene uncertain. Looked up from germline, CDR1 is SGHRS and CDR2 is YFSETQ. The CDR3 sequence is 11 residues long. Trimming pared 2 bases from V and 9 bases from J, leaving 6 bases between. The CDR3 sequence: CASSFDVEQFF. CDR3 in DNA: TGCGCCAGCAGCTTCGACGTTGAGCAGTTCTTC.

Of note for this clonotype: A much larger clone lies a single base off, so this may be a read error. The chain joins TRBV7-2 to TRBJ2-3; no firm D call. In germline, CDR1 is SGHTA, CDR2 FQGNSA. This CDR3 has 12 amino acids. With 6 bases removed from V and 0 bases from J, the gap between germline ends came to 4 bases. The CDR3 coding sequence is TGTGCCAGCAGGGACAGCACAGATACGCAGTATTTT. It encodes CASRDSTDTQYF.

The J gene is TRBJ2-7, the V gene TRBV6-2 or TRBV6-3; D perhaps matches TRBD1 (6 bases). V lost 0 bases and J lost 10, with 13 bases in between. The CDR3 is made up of 13 amino acids. Looked up from germline, CDR1 is MNHEY and CDR2 is SVGEGT. The DNA for the CDR3 is TGTGCCAGCAGTTACTCGCAGGGGCGACCACAGTACGTC. The encoded protein is CASSYSQGRPQYV.

This sequence joins TRBV5-5 and TRBJ1-3; D is perhaps TRBD1 (6 bases). This CDR3 is built from 15 residues. CDR1 is SGHKS and CDR2 is YYEKEE in the germline V gene (reference sequence). Trimming left V 3 bases short and J 7 bases short, with 17 bases between. The CDR3 coding sequence is TGTGCCAGCAGCTGGTCCGGGACGGGGGGCAACACCATATATTTT. Its protein is CASSWSGTGGNTIYF. The full variable domain, completed using reference TRBV5-5 and TRBJ1-3, is DAGVTQSPTHLIKTRGQQVTLRCSPISGHKSVSWYQQVLGQGPQFIFQYYEKEERGRGNFPDRFSARQFPNYSSELNVNALLLGDSALYLCASSWSGTGGNTIYFGEGSWLTVV.

This chain connects TRBV20-1 to TRBJ2-1; no reliable D call. V was cut by 0 bases and J by 0 bases, with 6 bases left in between. Germline CDR1 DFQATT, CDR2 SNEGSKA (reference sequence). The CDR3 runs 14 residues. CDR3 nucleotide sequence: TGCAGTGCTAGAGAGGTTAGCTCCTACAATGAGCAGTTCTTC. Translation: CSAREVSSYNEQFF.

The CDR3 DNA follows: TGTGCCAGCAGCCGGAGCCGGGACAGGGTAAACACCGGGGAGCTGTTTTTT. This gives the protein CASSRSRDRVNTGELFF. The chain has TRBV3-1 and TRBJ2-2, with 9 bases matching TRBD1. V dropped 4 bases and J dropped 2; count of bases not matched to a gene: 8. Germline CDR1 reads LGHDT; CDR2 reads YNNKEL (reference sequence). This CDR3 contains 17 residues.

The V and J genes are TRBV12-3 or TRBV12-4 and TRBJ1-1; unclear D gene. The length of the CDR3 is 15 residues. The germline V and J ends were trimmed by 5 bases and 1 base, with 14 bases remaining between them. The CDR3 loop is CASSPRWMGNTEAFF. The DNA for the CDR3 is TGTGCCAGCAGTCCCCGTTGGATGGGGAACACTGAAGCTTTCTTT.

The J gene is TRBJ2-2, the V gene TRBV3-1; tentatively, D is TRBD1 (6 bases). Trimming stripped 3 bases from V and 7 bases from J, with 9 bases between. CDR1 and CDR2 from the germline V gene are LGHDT and YNNKEL (reference sequence). The CDR3 spans 13 residues. The CDR3 nucleotides read TGTGCCAGCAGCCATTACAGGGACGGGGAGCTGTTTTTT. This sequence encodes CASSHYRDGELFF.

Points on this clonotype: At one end the junction does not follow the germline gene, possibly because of a read error. The chain links TRBV5-6 to TRBJ1-1, with 9 bases fitting TRBD1. Germline V CDR1 and CDR2: SGHDT, YYEEEE. The CDR3 length is 13 residues. In DNA, the CDR3 is TGTGCCAGCAGATGGGACAGGGCGCTGAAGCTTGTCTTT. It yields the protein CASRWDRALKLVF.

V usage is TRBV7-6 and J usage is TRBJ1-1; D is unresolved. V lost 1 base and J 4 bases, leaving 10 bases between the germline ends. Looked up from germline, CDR1 is SGHVS and CDR2 is FNYEAQ. The CDR3 has 14 amino acids. CDR3 coding DNA: TGTGCCAGCAGCTTAGATCCGGGAAGCACTGAAGCTTTCTTT. This gives the protein CASSLDPGSTEAFF.

This clonotype was observed a few times. The J gene is TRBJ2-2, the V gene TRBV5-1, with D perhaps given as TRBD1 or TRBD2 (5 bases each). Trimming removed 0 bases from V and 5 bases from J, with 8 bases in between. The CDR3 spans 14 residues. In germline, CDR1 is SGHRS, CDR2 YFSETQ. Here the CDR3 DNA reads TGCGCCAGCAGCTTGGAGAGGGGAACCGGGGAGCTGTTTTTT. The encoded protein is CASSLERGTGELFF.

This chain links TRBV12-3 or TRBV12-4 with TRBJ1-3; D unclear. The CDR3 has 14 residues. V lost 1 base and J 0 bases, leaving 4 bases between the germline ends. Written as DNA, the CDR3 is TGTGCCAGCAGTTTAGGGTTCTCTGGAAACACCATATATTTT. It is translated as CASSLGFSGNTIYF.

The chain has TRBV9 and TRBJ1-2, with D perhaps TRBD1 (5 bases). The CDR3 consists of 15 residues. Trimming left V 0 bases short and J 0 bases short, with 9 bases between. Germline loops: CDR1 SGDLS, CDR2 YYNGEE. The DNA for the CDR3 is TGTGCCAGCAGCGTAGCTGGGGGAACTAACTATGGCTACACCTTC. Its protein is CASSVAGGTNYGYTF.

J is TRBJ1-6 and V is TRBV5-1, with no clear D. CDR1 is SGHRS and CDR2 is YFSETQ in the germline V gene. The CDR3 has 13 residues. V gave up 0 bases and J gave up 14 bases, with 12 bases separating them. The CDR3 protein is CASSLASLSALHF. The CDR3, as DNA: TGCGCCAGCAGCTTGGCAAGCCTTTCGGCCCTCCACTTT.

The chain uses TRBV11-2 and TRBJ2-5, with TRBD2 matching over 10 bases. Trimming cost V 1 base and J 7 bases; bases outside gene matches: 6. This CDR3 is 15 amino acids long. CDR1 is SGHAT, CDR2 FQNNGV, per germline. The CDR3 DNA reads as TGTGCCAGCAGCTTAGCGACTAGCGGGCGCGGGACCCAGTACTTC. Translated, it gives CASSLATSGRGTQYF.